This T cell receptor (beta chain) emerged from a study of T cells in Graves' hyperthyroidism and ophthalmopathy. Study-wide findings and caveats: Ophthalmopathy onset followed model prediction by a median approximately 7 months. The blood repertoire included most of the expanded thyroid clonotypes above 0.001.

V lost 5 bases and J 2 bases, leaving 12 bases between the germline ends. Germline CDR1 reads SEHNR; CDR2 reads FQNEAQ (reference sequence). The CDR3 is made up of 14 amino acids. This clonotype came up a few times. Its antigen is still unknown. The study enrolled patients aged 18 to 65 with newly diagnosed hyperthyroidism of under 2 months' duration. TCR beta CDR3 regions were amplified from RNA transcripts. A first-round RT-PCR of the TCR CDR3 used the HTBI primer set. TCRdb re-called the multiplex PCR reads through MiXCR, storing one row per CDR3 protein. Here the sample spans some 720,000 distinct CDR3 sequences, approximately 16% being singletons.

The clonotype originates from a man aged 18 to 35 with Graves' hyperthyroidism. Sequencing was done on a sample of blood. The rearrangement uses TRBV7-9 and TRBJ2-5; weak D call: TRBD1 (6 bases). The DNA for the CDR3 is TGTGCCAGCAGCCCCCGGGACACGCAAGAGACCCAGTACTTC. Translated: CASSPRDTQETQYF.